This is a list of T cell receptor beta chains from one sample in a study of long-term antiretroviral therapy in people with HIV. Only in-frame clones appear in the TCRdb table, and some are missing; sequencing was by immunoSEQ multiplex PCR. Among about 25,000 clones listed, approximately 83% were seen once. The starting material was unsorted PBMCs, obtained 1.2 years after starting antiretroviral therapy. These receptors were obtained from a man aged 50 to 59 with HIV. The CDR3 runs from the conserved cysteine through the conserved F or W. A D gene is named only where the DNA matches it firmly. Rows may omit the clone size; those that give it use once, few, many or a size class.

J gene: TRBJ1-5
clone size: few
V gene: TRBV12-5
D gene: -
CDR3 protein: CASAAGGLQPQHF
CDR3 DNA: TGTGCTAGTGCCGCGGGGGGGTTGCAGCCCCAGCATTTT

J gene: TRBJ2-5
clone size: -
V gene: TRBV13
D gene: TRBD1
CDR3 protein: CASSLYGGQGETQYF
CDR3 DNA: TGTGCCAGCAGCTTATACGGGGGACAGGGAGAGACCCAGTACTTC

J gene: TRBJ2-7
clone size: -
V gene: TRBV7-8
D gene: -
CDR3 protein: CASSLVTGLTYEQYF
CDR3 DNA: TGTGCCAGCAGCTTAGTAACAGGGTTGACCTACGAGCAGTACTTC

J gene: TRBJ1-2
clone size: -
V gene: TRBV10-3
D gene: -
CDR3 protein: CAISAAEVTLYGYTF
CDR3 DNA: TGTGCCATCAGTGCTGCCGAAGTAACCCTCTATGGCTACACCTTC

J gene: TRBJ2-3
clone size: -
V gene: TRBV9
D gene: -
CDR3 protein: CASSVDVVDSDTQYF
CDR3 DNA: TGTGCCAGCAGCGTAGATGTGGTGGATTCAGATACGCAGTATTTT

J gene: TRBJ2-3
clone size: -
V gene: TRBV7-9
D gene: TRBD1
CDR3 protein: CASSFPGQGDTQYF
CDR3 DNA: TGTGCCAGCAGCTTTCCGGGACAGGGAGATACGCAGTATTTT

J gene: TRBJ2-1
clone size: -
V gene: TRBV4-3
D gene: TRBD2
CDR3 protein: CASSQDPPASGGDEQFF
CDR3 DNA: TGCGCCAGCAGCCAAGATCCTCCGGCTAGCGGCGGGGATGAGCAGTTCTTC

J gene: TRBJ1-1
clone size: -
V gene: TRBV4-3
D gene: TRBD1
CDR3 protein: CASSQGQGAGWAFF
CDR3 DNA: TGCGCCAGCAGCCAAGGACAGGGCGCGGGTTGGGCTTTCTTT

J gene: TRBJ1-1
clone size: -
V gene: TRBV28
D gene: TRBD1
CDR3 protein: CASSLGGGGETEAFF
CDR3 DNA: TGTGCCAGCAGTCTGGGAGGGGGCGGGGAGACTGAAGCTTTCTTT

J gene: TRBJ1-1
clone size: -
V gene: TRBV6-5
D gene: -
CDR3 protein: CASNLGRGTEAFF
CDR3 DNA: TGTGCCAGCAACCTGGGTCGGGGCACTGAAGCTTTCTTT

J gene: TRBJ1-3
clone size: -
V gene: TRBV6-1
D gene: TRBD1
CDR3 protein: CASRTGSGNTIYF
CDR3 DNA: TGTGCCAGCAGGACAGGGTCTGGAAACACCATATATTTT

J gene: TRBJ1-4
clone size: -
V gene: TRBV5-6
D gene: -
CDR3 protein: CASSLGRTNEKLFF
CDR3 DNA: TGTGCCAGCAGCTTGGGCAGAACTAATGAAAAACTGTTTTTT

J gene: TRBJ1-2
clone size: few
V gene: TRBV7-9
D gene: TRBD1
CDR3 protein: CASSLARTGNYGYTF
CDR3 DNA: TGTGCCAGCAGCTTAGCTAGGACAGGCAACTATGGCTACACCTTC

J gene: TRBJ1-1
clone size: -
V gene: TRBV7-9
D gene: -
CDR3 protein: CASNPPVNTEAFF
CDR3 DNA: TGTGCCAGCAACCCACCTGTGAACACTGAAGCTTTCTTT

J gene: TRBJ1-6
clone size: -
V gene: TRBV5-1
D gene: TRBD1
CDR3 protein: CASSLTGGLQNSPLHF
CDR3 DNA: TGCGCCAGCAGCTTGACAGGGGGCCTTCAAAATTCACCCCTCCACTTT

J gene: TRBJ2-3
clone size: once
V gene: TRBV9
D gene: TRBD1
CDR3 protein: CASSVSNRGRTDTQYF
CDR3 DNA: TGTGCCAGCAGCGTCTCGAACAGGGGGCGGACAGATACGCAGTATTTT

J gene: TRBJ2-1
clone size: -
V gene: TRBV7-8
D gene: TRBD2
CDR3 protein: CASSLGGGIYNEQFF
CDR3 DNA: TGTGCCAGCAGCTTAGGCGGGGGGATTTACAATGAGCAGTTCTTC

J gene: TRBJ2-5
clone size: -
V gene: TRBV30
D gene: TRBD1
CDR3 protein: CAWSPGQGRRVETQYF
CDR3 DNA: TGTGCCTGGAGTCCGGGACAGGGCCGTCGAGTAGAGACCCAGTACTTC

J gene: TRBJ1-1
clone size: -
V gene: TRBV6-4
D gene: TRBD1
CDR3 protein: CASSDYRGEAFF
CDR3 DNA: TGTGCCAGCAGTGACTACAGGGGAGAAGCTTTCTTT

J gene: TRBJ1-1
clone size: -
V gene: TRBV25-1
D gene: -
CDR3 protein: CASSDSSSGRTNTEAFF
CDR3 DNA: TGTGCCAGCAGTGACTCCTCCTCGGGACGGACGAACACTGAAGCTTTCTTT

J gene: TRBJ1-2
clone size: -
V gene: TRBV6-4
D gene: TRBD1
CDR3 protein: CASSDSGTAKGGYTF
CDR3 DNA: TGTGCCAGCAGTGACTCGGGGACAGCGAAAGGTGGCTACACCTTC

J gene: TRBJ2-5
clone size: -
V gene: TRBV9
D gene: -
CDR3 protein: CASSVGPGEGQETQYF
CDR3 DNA: TGTGCCAGCAGCGTAGGTCCAGGGGAAGGGCAAGAGACCCAGTACTTC

J gene: TRBJ2-1
clone size: -
V gene: TRBV5-6
D gene: -
CDR3 protein: CASRVIDVTYNEQFF
CDR3 DNA: TGTGCCAGCAGGGTAATCGATGTGACCTACAATGAGCAGTTCTTC

J gene: TRBJ1-5
clone size: -
V gene: TRBV15
D gene: -
CDR3 protein: CATSRVLLSNQPQHF
CDR3 DNA: TGTGCCACCAGCAGAGTTTTGTTGAGCAATCAGCCCCAGCATTTT

J gene: TRBJ2-3
clone size: once
V gene: TRBV15
D gene: TRBD2
CDR3 protein: CATSTGLAPDTQYF
CDR3 DNA: TGTGCCACCAGCACGGGACTAGCTCCGGATACGCAGTATTTT

J gene: TRBJ1-1
clone size: -
V gene: TRBV9
D gene: -
CDR3 protein: CASSPYGGNTEAFF
CDR3 DNA: TGTGCCAGCAGCCCCTATGGGGGGAACACTGAAGCTTTCTTT

J gene: TRBJ1-4
clone size: -
V gene: TRBV19
D gene: -
CDR3 protein: CASSIGAGTNEKLFF
CDR3 DNA: TGTGCCAGTAGTATCGGGGCAGGGACTAATGAAAAACTGTTTTTT

J gene: TRBJ1-2
clone size: -
V gene: TRBV19
D gene: TRBD1
CDR3 protein: CASSVQGALGGYTF
CDR3 DNA: TGTGCCAGTAGTGTACAGGGGGCTCTTGGGGGCTACACCTTC

J gene: TRBJ1-4
clone size: -
V gene: TRBV5-1
D gene: -
CDR3 protein: CASSLATGGAGEKLFF
CDR3 DNA: TGCGCCAGCAGCTTGGCCACGGGGGGCGCAGGTGAAAAACTGTTTTTT

J gene: TRBJ2-3
clone size: -
V gene: TRBV29-1
D gene: -
CDR3 protein: CSVGSLGVLADTQYF
CDR3 DNA: TGCAGCGTGGGGTCGTTGGGGGTCTTGGCAGATACGCAGTATTTT

J gene: TRBJ2-3
clone size: few
V gene: TRBV2
D gene: TRBD2
CDR3 protein: CASSPGTSEGNTQYF
CDR3 DNA: TGTGCCAGCAGTCCCGGGACTAGCGAAGGGAATACGCAGTATTTT

J gene: TRBJ2-2
clone size: -
V gene: TRBV7-8
D gene: -
CDR3 protein: CASSLPSGTVNTGELFF
CDR3 DNA: TGTGCCAGCAGCTTACCCTCGGGGACGGTGAACACCGGGGAGCTGTTTTTT

J gene: TRBJ1-3
clone size: -
V gene: TRBV14
D gene: -
CDR3 protein: CASSRGTAGNTIYF
CDR3 DNA: TGTGCCAGCAGCCGGGGGACCGCTGGAAACACCATATATTTT

J gene: TRBJ2-3
clone size: -
V gene: TRBV18
D gene: TRBD1
CDR3 protein: CASSPLGQEKYF
CDR3 DNA: TGTGCCAGCTCACCATTGGGACAGGAAAAGTATTTT

J gene: TRBJ2-1
clone size: -
V gene: TRBV2
D gene: -
CDR3 protein: CASPGTDSYNEQFF
CDR3 DNA: TGTGCCAGCCCCGGGACGGACTCCTACAATGAGCAGTTCTTC

J gene: TRBJ2-7
clone size: few
V gene: TRBV5-1
D gene: -
CDR3 protein: CASSSTGSYEQYF
CDR3 DNA: TGCGCCAGCAGCTCCACAGGGTCTTACGAGCAGTACTTC

J gene: TRBJ2-1
clone size: -
V gene: TRBV7-9
D gene: TRBD2
CDR3 protein: CASTVTLAGGYNEQFF
CDR3 DNA: TGTGCCAGCACCGTCACCCTAGCGGGGGGCTACAATGAGCAGTTCTTC

J gene: TRBJ1-1
clone size: -
V gene: TRBV7-6
D gene: -
CDR3 protein: CASSLDLGPAGTEAFF
CDR3 DNA: TGTGCCAGCAGCTTAGATCTGGGCCCGGCGGGCACTGAAGCTTTCTTT

J gene: TRBJ2-3
clone size: -
V gene: TRBV7-9
D gene: -
CDR3 protein: CASRPPENTDTQYF
CDR3 DNA: TGTGCCAGCAGACCTCCCGAAAACACAGATACGCAGTATTTT

J gene: TRBJ2-2
clone size: -
V gene: TRBV7-9
D gene: -
CDR3 protein: CASSSAYRELFF
CDR3 DNA: TGTGCCAGCAGCTCGGCTTACCGGGAGCTGTTTTTT

J gene: TRBJ1-4
clone size: -
V gene: TRBV9
D gene: -
CDR3 protein: CASSVQGLSNEKLFF
CDR3 DNA: TGTGCCAGCAGCGTTCAGGGGTTATCTAATGAAAAACTGTTTTTT

J gene: TRBJ1-6
clone size: -
V gene: TRBV15
D gene: -
CDR3 protein: CATSRDLDNSPLHF
CDR3 DNA: TGTGCCACCAGCAGAGATCTTGATAATTCACCCCTCCACTTT

J gene: TRBJ2-5
clone size: -
V gene: TRBV7-2
D gene: TRBD1
CDR3 protein: CASSQGTGRKETQYF
CDR3 DNA: TGTGCCAGCAGCCAAGGGACAGGCCGAAAAGAGACCCAGTACTTC

J gene: TRBJ1-4
clone size: -
V gene: TRBV10-1
D gene: -
CDR3 protein: CASSRELPGRGEKLFF
CDR3 DNA: TGCGCCAGCAGCCGAGAACTCCCGGGCCGTGGGGAAAAACTGTTTTTT

J gene: TRBJ2-1
clone size: -
V gene: TRBV18
D gene: TRBD1
CDR3 protein: CASSHRDSHNEQFF
CDR3 DNA: TGTGCCAGCTCACACCGGGACAGCCACAATGAGCAGTTCTTC

J gene: TRBJ1-4
clone size: -
V gene: TRBV4-3
D gene: -
CDR3 protein: CASSQGARHGGSEKLFF
CDR3 DNA: TGCGCCAGCAGCCAAGGCGCCCGTCACGGGGGGAGTGAAAAACTGTTTTTT

J gene: TRBJ1-2
clone size: -
V gene: TRBV10-3
D gene: TRBD1
CDR3 protein: CAISPWGQDGYGYTF
CDR3 DNA: TGTGCCATCAGCCCCTGGGGACAGGATGGGTATGGCTACACCTTC

J gene: TRBJ2-3
clone size: -
V gene: TRBV7-2
D gene: TRBD2
CDR3 protein: CASSGDYLATDTQYF
CDR3 DNA: TGTGCCAGCAGCGGGGACTATTTGGCCACAGATACGCAGTATTTT

J gene: TRBJ2-7
clone size: -
V gene: TRBV27
D gene: -
CDR3 protein: CASSLARDYEQYF
CDR3 DNA: TGTGCCAGCAGTTTAGCCAGGGACTACGAGCAGTACTTC

J gene: TRBJ1-2
clone size: -
V gene: TRBV30
D gene: TRBD1
CDR3 protein: CAWSVRGRLRLRAYGYTF
CDR3 DNA: TGTGCCTGGAGTGTAAGGGGGCGACTAAGGCTACGGGCCTATGGCTACACCTTC

J gene: TRBJ2-1
clone size: -
V gene: TRBV5-4
D gene: TRBD1
CDR3 protein: CASSFRDRVNNEQFF
CDR3 DNA: TGTGCCAGCAGCTTCCGGGACAGGGTAAATAATGAGCAGTTCTTC

J gene: TRBJ2-7
clone size: -
V gene: TRBV7-2
D gene: TRBD2
CDR3 protein: CASSLGLAGAYEQYF
CDR3 DNA: TGTGCCAGCAGCTTAGGACTAGCGGGGGCCTACGAGCAGTACTTC

J gene: TRBJ2-3
clone size: -
V gene: TRBV7-3
D gene: TRBD1
CDR3 protein: CASSPRQGGTDTQYF
CDR3 DNA: TGTGCCAGCAGCCCACGACAGGGTGGCACAGATACGCAGTATTTT

J gene: TRBJ2-7
clone size: -
V gene: TRBV28
D gene: TRBD2
CDR3 protein: CASSPIPGTSGYEQYF
CDR3 DNA: TGTGCCAGCAGTCCTATTCCCGGGACTAGCGGTTACGAGCAGTACTTC

J gene: TRBJ2-6
clone size: -
V gene: TRBV7-8
D gene: TRBD1
CDR3 protein: CASSLRDRGNSGANVLTF
CDR3 DNA: TGTGCCAGCAGCTTAAGGGACAGGGGCAACTCTGGGGCCAACGTCCTGACTTTC

J gene: TRBJ2-1
clone size: -
V gene: TRBV27
D gene: -
CDR3 protein: CASSLDVGTEQFF
CDR3 DNA: TGTGCCAGCAGTTTAGATGTGGGCACTGAGCAGTTCTTC

J gene: TRBJ1-1
clone size: -
V gene: TRBV2
D gene: -
CDR3 protein: CASSVDSNTEAFF
CDR3 DNA: TGTGCCAGCAGTGTGGACAGTAACACTGAAGCTTTCTTT

J gene: TRBJ1-3
clone size: -
V gene: TRBV29-1
D gene: -
CDR3 protein: CSVGEGYSGNTIYF
CDR3 DNA: TGCAGCGTTGGAGAAGGCTACTCTGGAAACACCATATATTTT

J gene: TRBJ2-7
clone size: -
V gene: TRBV6-1
D gene: -
CDR3 protein: CASNSFGSYEQYF
CDR3 DNA: TGTGCCAGCAACAGCTTCGGATCCTACGAGCAGTACTTC

J gene: TRBJ1-6
clone size: -
V gene: TRBV19
D gene: -
CDR3 protein: CASSIDRSNSPLHF
CDR3 DNA: TGTGCCAGTAGTATAGATCGGAGTAACTCACCCCTCCACTTT